The 9 T cell receptor beta chains given below trace back to one sample, sequenced in a study of blood T cell repertoires in COVID-19. Clones were sequenced by immunoSEQ multiplex PCR, and TCRdb holds only the in-frame ones, with some missing. In the table there are 200,000 or so clones, approximately 79% of which are singletons. The sequenced sample consisted of peripheral blood. The receptors were sampled from a man aged 60 to 69 with active or convalescent COVID-19.

The V call is TRBV6-5, the J call TRBJ2-3; 10 positions match TRBD2. The germline CDR1 and CDR2 sequences are MNHEY and SVGAGI. The CDR3 is made up of 16 amino acids. J lost 8 bases, V lost 4 bases, and 12 bases had no gene match. CDR3 in DNA: TGTGCCAGCAGTTCAAGGACTAGCGGCGACCTTACTACGCAGTATTTT. Protein: CASSSRTSGDLTTQYF.

The chain has TRBV5-1 and TRBJ1-1, with D possibly matching TRBD1 (6 bases). The CDR3 is made up of 16 amino acids. V was cut by 1 base and J by 1 base, with 14 bases left in between. The germline CDR1 and CDR2 sequences are SGHRS and YFSETQ. The CDR3 nucleotides are TGCGCCAGCAGCTTGAGTGGACAGCATACGAACACTGAAGCTTTCTTT. Protein: CASSLSGQHTNTEAFF. The full variable domain, completed using reference TRBV5-1 and TRBJ1-1, is KAGVTQTPRYLIKTRGQQVTLSCSPISGHRSVSWYQQTPGQGLQFLFEYFSETQRNKGNFPGRFSGRQFSNSRSEMNVSTLELGDSALYLCASSLSGQHTNTEAFFGQGTRLTVV.

The rearrangement joins TRBV10-3 to TRBJ2-7; 9 positions match TRBD1. V shed 3 bases, J shed 2 bases, and the junction held 8 bases outside the gene matches. The V gene's germline CDR1 is ENHRY and CDR2 SYGVKD. This CDR3 spans 16 amino acids. The CDR3 DNA follows: TGTGCCATCAGTGAAGGAGGACAGGGGCTACCCTACGAGCAGTACTTC. Encoded protein: CAISEGGQGLPYEQYF.

V is TRBV11-2 and J is TRBJ1-4; 7 nucleotides line up with TRBD1. J lost 5 bases, V lost 2 bases, and 11 bases had no gene match. This CDR3 has 17 amino acids. From germline, CDR1 is SGHAT and CDR2 FQNNGV. The CDR3 DNA is TGTGCCAGCAGCTTAAACCCTCCACAGGGGAGGAATGAAAAACTGTTTTTT. It is translated as CASSLNPPQGRNEKLFF.

This clone was recorded a few times. The V and J genes are TRBV21-1 and TRBJ1-4; whether TRBD1, the table's D call, matches the DNA was not checked. TRBV21-1 is a known pseudogene. The CDR3 spans 14 residues. The CDR3 sequence is CARPGDREGEKLFF. The CDR3 nucleotides are TGTGCCAGGCCGGGGGACAGGGAGGGGGAAAAACTGTTTTTT.

The chain links TRBV5-1 to TRBJ1-5; no clear D. Looked up from germline, CDR1 is SGHRS and CDR2 is YFSETQ. V dropped 0 bases and J dropped 1 base, with 14 bases sitting between them. The CDR3 consists of 17 residues. The CDR3 coding sequence is TGCGCCAGCAGCTTGGGTCCAGCGAGCGGGAGCAATCAGCCCCAGCATTTT. Amino acids: CASSLGPASGSNQPQHF.

This clone was observed a single time. V and J are TRBV18 and TRBJ2-3, with 8 bases identical to TRBD2. V lost 3 bases to trimming and J lost 1 base; unmatched junction nucleotides: 12. The germline V gene encodes CDR1 KGHSH and CDR2 LQKENI. The CDR3 has 18 residues. The CDR3, as DNA: TGTGCCAGCTCACCTACAGCGGGAGCTTTAAGCGGCACAGATACGCAGTATTTT. Protein product: CASSPTAGALSGTDTQYF.

The genes are TRBV5-1 and TRBJ1-5; 7 positions agree with TRBD1. The germline CDR1 and CDR2 sequences are SGHRS and YFSETQ. The CDR3 is 13 residues long. The ends lost 5 bases at V and 6 bases at J; junction bases unmatched: 5. DNA of the CDR3: TGCGCCAGCAGTGAGGGGGCCGGTCAGCCCCAGCATTTT. It codes for CASSEGAGQPQHF.

This sequence joins TRBV29-1 and TRBJ1-1, with D possibly being TRBD1 (6 bases). Trimming stripped 5 bases from V and 0 bases from J, with 13 bases between. The CDR3 totals 14 residues. In germline, CDR1 is SQVTM, CDR2 ANQGSEA. CDR3 protein: CSVMGGGMNTEAFF. DNA of the CDR3: TGCAGCGTTATGGGGGGGGGCATGAACACTGAAGCTTTCTTT.